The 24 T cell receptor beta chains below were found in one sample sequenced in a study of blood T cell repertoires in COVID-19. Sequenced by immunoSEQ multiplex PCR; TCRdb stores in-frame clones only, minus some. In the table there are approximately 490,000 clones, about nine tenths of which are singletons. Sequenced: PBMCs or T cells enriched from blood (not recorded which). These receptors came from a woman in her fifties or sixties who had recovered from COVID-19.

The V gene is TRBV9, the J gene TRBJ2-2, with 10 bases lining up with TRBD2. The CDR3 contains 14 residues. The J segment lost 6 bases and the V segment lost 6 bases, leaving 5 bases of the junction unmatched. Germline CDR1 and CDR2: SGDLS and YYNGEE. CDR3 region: CASKAGTSAGELFF. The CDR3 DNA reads TGTGCCAGCAAGGCGGGGACTAGCGCCGGGGAGCTGTTTTTT.

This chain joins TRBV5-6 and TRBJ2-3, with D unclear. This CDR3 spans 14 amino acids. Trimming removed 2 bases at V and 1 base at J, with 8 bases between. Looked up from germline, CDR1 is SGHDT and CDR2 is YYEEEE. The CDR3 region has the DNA TGTGCCAGCAGCTTTAAGAGAGGCACAGATACGCAGTATTTT. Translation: CASSFKRGTDTQYF.

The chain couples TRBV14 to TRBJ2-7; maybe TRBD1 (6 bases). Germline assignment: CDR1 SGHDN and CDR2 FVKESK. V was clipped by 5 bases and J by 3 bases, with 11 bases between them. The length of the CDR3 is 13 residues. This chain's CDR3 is CASSGDRNYEQYF. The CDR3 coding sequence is TGTGCCAGCAGCGGAGACAGGAACTACGAGCAGTACTTC.

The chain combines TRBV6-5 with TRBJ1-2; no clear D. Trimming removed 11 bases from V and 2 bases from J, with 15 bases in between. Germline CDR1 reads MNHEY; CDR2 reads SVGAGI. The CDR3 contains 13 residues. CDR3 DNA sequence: TGTGCCGGTAGGGAGACTTTAAACTATGGCTACACCTTC. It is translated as CAGRETLNYGYTF.

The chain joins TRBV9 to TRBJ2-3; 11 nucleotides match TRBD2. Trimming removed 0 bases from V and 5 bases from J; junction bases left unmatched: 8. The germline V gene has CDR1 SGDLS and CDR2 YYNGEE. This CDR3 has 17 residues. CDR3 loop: CASSVEGSGGAEDTQYF. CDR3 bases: TGTGCCAGCAGCGTAGAAGGTAGCGGGGGGGCTGAAGATACGCAGTATTTT.

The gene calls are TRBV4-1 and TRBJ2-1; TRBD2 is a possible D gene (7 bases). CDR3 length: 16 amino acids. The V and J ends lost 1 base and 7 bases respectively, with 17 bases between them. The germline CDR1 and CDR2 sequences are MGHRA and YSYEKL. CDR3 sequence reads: CASSQVKGGGRNEQFF. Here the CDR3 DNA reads TGCGCCAGCAGCCAAGTGAAGGGCGGGGGCCGTAATGAGCAGTTCTTC.

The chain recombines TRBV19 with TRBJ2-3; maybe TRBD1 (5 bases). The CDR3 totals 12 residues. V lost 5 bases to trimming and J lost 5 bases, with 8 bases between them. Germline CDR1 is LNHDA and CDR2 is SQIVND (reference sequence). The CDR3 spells CASSPDRDTQYF. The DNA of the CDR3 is TGTGCCAGTAGTCCCGACAGAGATACGCAGTATTTT. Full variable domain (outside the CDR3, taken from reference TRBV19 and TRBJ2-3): DGGITQSPKYLFRKEGQNVTLSCEQNLNHDAMYWYRQDPGQGLRLIYYSQIVNDFQKGDIAEGYSVSREKKESFPLTVTSAQKNPTAFYLCASSPDRDTQYFGPGTRLTVL.

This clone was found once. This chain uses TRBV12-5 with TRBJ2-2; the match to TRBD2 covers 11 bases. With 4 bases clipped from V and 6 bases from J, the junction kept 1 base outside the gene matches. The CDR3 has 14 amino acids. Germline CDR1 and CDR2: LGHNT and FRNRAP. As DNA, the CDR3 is TGTGCTAGTGGTTCGGGACTAGCGGCCGGGGAGCTGTTTTTT. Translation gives CASGSGLAAGELFF.

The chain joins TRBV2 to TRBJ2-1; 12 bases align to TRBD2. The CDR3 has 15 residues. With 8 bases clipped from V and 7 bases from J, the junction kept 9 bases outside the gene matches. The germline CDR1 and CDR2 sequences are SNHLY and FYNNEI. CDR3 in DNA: TGTGCCAGCTGCCTGACTAGCGGGGGATGGAATGAGCAGTTCTTC. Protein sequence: CASCLTSGGWNEQFF.

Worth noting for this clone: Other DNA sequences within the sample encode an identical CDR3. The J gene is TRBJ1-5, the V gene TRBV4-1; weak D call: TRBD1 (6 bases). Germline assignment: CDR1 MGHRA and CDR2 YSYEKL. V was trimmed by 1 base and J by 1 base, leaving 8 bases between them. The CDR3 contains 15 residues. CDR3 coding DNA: TGCGCCAGCAGCCAAGTGGGGACAAGCAATCAGCCCCAGCATTTT. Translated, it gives CASSQVGTSNQPQHF.

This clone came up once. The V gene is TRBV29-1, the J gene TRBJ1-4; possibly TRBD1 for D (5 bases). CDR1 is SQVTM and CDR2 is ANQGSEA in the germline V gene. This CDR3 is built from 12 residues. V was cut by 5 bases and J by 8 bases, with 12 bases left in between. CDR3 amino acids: CSVHGGGEKLFF. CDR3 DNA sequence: TGCAGCGTTCACGGGGGAGGGGAAAAACTGTTTTTT.

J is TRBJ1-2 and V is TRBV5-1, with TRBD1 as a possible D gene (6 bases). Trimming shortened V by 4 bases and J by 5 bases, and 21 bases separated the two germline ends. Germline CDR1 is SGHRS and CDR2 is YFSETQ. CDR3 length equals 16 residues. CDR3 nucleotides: TGCGCCAGCAGCCCGAACCCTGCAGGGGTGGGGTATGGCTACACCTTC. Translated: CASSPNPAGVGYGYTF.

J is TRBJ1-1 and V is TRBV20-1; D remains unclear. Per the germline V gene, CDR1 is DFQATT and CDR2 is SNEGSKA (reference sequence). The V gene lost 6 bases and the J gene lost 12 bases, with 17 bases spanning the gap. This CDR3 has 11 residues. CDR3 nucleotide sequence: TGCAGTGCCCCGGACTCCTCCGGGTCTTTCTTT. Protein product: CSAPDSSGSFF.

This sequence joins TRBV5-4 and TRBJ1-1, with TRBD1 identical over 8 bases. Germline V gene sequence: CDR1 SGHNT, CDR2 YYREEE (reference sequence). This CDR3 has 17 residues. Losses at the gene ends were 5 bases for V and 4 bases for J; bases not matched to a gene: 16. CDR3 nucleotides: TGTGCCAGCAGTAGCGAGACAGGGGCCGCGCCTAGCACTGAAGCTTTCTTT. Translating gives CASSSETGAAPSTEAFF.

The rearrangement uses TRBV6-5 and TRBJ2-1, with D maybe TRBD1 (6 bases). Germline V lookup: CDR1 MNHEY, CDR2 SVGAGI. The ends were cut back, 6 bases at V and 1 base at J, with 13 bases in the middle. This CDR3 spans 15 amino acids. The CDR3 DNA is TGTGCCAGCAGCGTTGTTAGGGGGTCCTACAATGAGCAGTTCTTC. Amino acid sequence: CASSVVRGSYNEQFF.

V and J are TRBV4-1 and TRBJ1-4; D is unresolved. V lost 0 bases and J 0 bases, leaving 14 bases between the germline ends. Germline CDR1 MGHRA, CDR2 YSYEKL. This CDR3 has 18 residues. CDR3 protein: CASSQDYGRLATNEKLFF. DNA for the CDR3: TGCGCCAGCAGCCAAGATTATGGGCGTTTGGCAACTAATGAAAAACTGTTTTTT.

In DNA, the CDR3 is TGTGCCAGCAGCCACGCTCGGGACAGCTATGGCTACACCTTC. The encoded protein is CASSHARDSYGYTF. The J gene is TRBJ1-2, the V gene TRBV7-9; 7 positions match TRBD1. CDR3 length: 14 residues. Trimming cost V 5 bases and J 4 bases; bases outside gene matches: 7. The germline CDR1 and CDR2 sequences are SEHNR and FQNEAQ (reference sequence).

CDR3 nucleotide sequence: TGCGCCAGCAGCCCCTGGACACCGGAGAATCAGCCCCAGCATTTT. Amino acid sequence: CASSPWTPENQPQHF. This chain uses TRBV10-2 with TRBJ1-5; D may be TRBD1 (5 bases). V was clipped by 6 bases and J by 4 bases, with 16 bases between them. This CDR3 contains 15 residues. Germline V gene data show CDR1 as WSHSY and CDR2 as SAAADI.

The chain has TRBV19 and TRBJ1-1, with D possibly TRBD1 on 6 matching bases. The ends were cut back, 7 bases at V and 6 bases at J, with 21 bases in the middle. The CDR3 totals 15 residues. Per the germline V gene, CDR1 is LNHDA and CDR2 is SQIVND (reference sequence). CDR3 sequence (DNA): TGTGCCAGTACCACCTCCTGGGGGCCAAACCCTGAAGCTTTCTTT. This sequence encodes CASTTSWGPNPEAFF.

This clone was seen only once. The CDR3 sequence is CASSEVGGAADTQYF. CDR3 sequence (DNA): TGTGCCAGCAGTGAAGTCGGGGGGGCAGCAGATACGCAGTATTTT. The rearrangement links TRBV6-1 to TRBJ2-3, with 8 bases identical to TRBD2. CDR1 is MNHNS and CDR2 is SASEGT in the germline V gene. Trimming removed 1 base from V and 4 bases from J; junction bases left unmatched: 4. The CDR3 is 15 amino acids.

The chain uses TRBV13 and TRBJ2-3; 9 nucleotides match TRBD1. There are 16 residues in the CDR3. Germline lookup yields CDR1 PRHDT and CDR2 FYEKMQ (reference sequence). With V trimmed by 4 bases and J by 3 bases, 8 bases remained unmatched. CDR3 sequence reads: CASSYFGTGRTDTQYF. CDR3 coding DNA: TGTGCCAGCAGCTACTTCGGGACAGGGAGGACAGATACGCAGTATTTT.

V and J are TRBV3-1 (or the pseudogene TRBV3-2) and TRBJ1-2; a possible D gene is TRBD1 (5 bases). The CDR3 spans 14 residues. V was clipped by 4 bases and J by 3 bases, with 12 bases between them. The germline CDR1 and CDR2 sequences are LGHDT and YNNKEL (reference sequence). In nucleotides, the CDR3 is TGTGCCAGCAGCCCGGCCGACAGCTACTATGGCTACACCTTC. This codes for CASSPADSYYGYTF.

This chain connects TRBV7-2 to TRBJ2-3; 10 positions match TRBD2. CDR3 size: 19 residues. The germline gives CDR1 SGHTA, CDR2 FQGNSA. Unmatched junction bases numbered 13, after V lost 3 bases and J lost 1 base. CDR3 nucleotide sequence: TGTGCCAGCAGCTTTCGGGGAGCGGGGGGGCCTCAGGGCACAGATACGCAGTATTTT. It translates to CASSFRGAGGPQGTDTQYF.

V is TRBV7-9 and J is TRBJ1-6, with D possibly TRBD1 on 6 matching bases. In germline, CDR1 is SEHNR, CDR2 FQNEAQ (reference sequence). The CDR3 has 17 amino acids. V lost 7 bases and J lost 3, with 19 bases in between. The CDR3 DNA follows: TGTGCCAGCACCTCCGGGACACAGGGTGGCTATAATTCACCCCTCCACTTT. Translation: CASTSGTQGGYNSPLHF.